A single sample is the source of the 14 T cell receptor beta chains below, sequenced in a study of OX40 agonist ivuxolimab in advanced cancers. Library preparation was by the immunoSEQ multiplex PCR assay. TCRdb mirrors the immuneACCESS table, restricted to in-frame sequences. Some clones are absent from its copies; in checked studies, under half trace to an unresolved V gene, and the reason for the others is unknown. The sample contains approximately 9,300 clones, approximately 57% of them found a single time. Together, the top ten hold 45% to 55% of the sample. This sample comprised CD4+ or CD8+ T cells sorted from blood, obtained in a trial of the OX40 agonist ivuxolimab. All receptors derive from an adult with an advanced solid tumor such as melanoma, head and neck, liver or kidney cancer.

V is TRBV7-9 and J is TRBJ2-5; TRBD1 agrees at 10 bases. This CDR3 is built from 16 residues. V dropped 2 bases and J dropped 3; count of bases not matched to a gene: 6. Looked up from germline, CDR1 is SEHNR and CDR2 is FQNEAQ (reference sequence). CDR3: CASSLPGQGRKETQYF. For the CDR3, the DNA is TGTGCCAGCAGCTTACCGGGACAGGGGAGGAAAGAGACCCAGTACTTC.

This clone is labeled medium-sized (0.01 to 0.1%). J is TRBJ2-3 and V is TRBV7-9; 9 bases align to TRBD2. Germline V gene lookup returns CDR1 SEHNR and CDR2 FQNEAQ (reference sequence). The ends lost 3 bases at V and 2 bases at J; junction bases unmatched: 3. This CDR3 spans 15 amino acids. The CDR3: CASSFAGGATDTQYF. In DNA form, the CDR3 reads TGTGCCAGCAGCTTCGCGGGAGGGGCCACAGATACGCAGTATTTT.

The chain carries TRBV28 and TRBJ2-7; maybe TRBD2 (6 bases). V was cut by 1 base and J by 2 bases, with 12 bases left in between. CDR1 is MDHEN and CDR2 is SYDVKM in the germline V gene. The CDR3 runs 15 residues. The CDR3 DNA reads TGTGCCAGCAGTTTATATGGTAGCGGTGCCTACGAGCAGTACTTC. Translation: CASSLYGSGAYEQYF.

This clone was detected only a few times. V is TRBV5-5 and J is TRBJ2-5, with TRBD1 as a possible D gene (6 bases). CDR3 length: 16 residues. The V gene's germline CDR1 is SGHKS and CDR2 YYEKEE (reference sequence). V lost 1 base to trimming and J lost 3 bases, with 16 bases between them. The chain's CDR3 is CASSLRFRQVEETQYF. In nucleotides, the CDR3 is TGTGCCAGCAGCTTGAGATTCCGACAGGTGGAAGAGACCCAGTACTTC.

The chain has TRBV7-8 and TRBJ2-1; a weak D match, TRBD2 (6 bases). The CDR3 runs to 15 residues. CDR1 and CDR2 (germline): SGHVS, FQNEAQ. Trimming left V 3 bases short and J 5 bases short, with 14 bases between. The CDR3, as DNA: TGTGCCAGCAGCTTCGGAGCGGGTGGGAACAATGAGCAGTTCTTC. It specifies CASSFGAGGNNEQFF.

V usage is TRBV7-9 and J usage is TRBJ1-1; D is undetermined. The CDR3 extends over 14 amino acids. V was clipped by 1 base and J by 1 base, with 7 bases between them. Per germline, CDR1 SEHNR and CDR2 FQNEAQ (reference sequence). The DNA of the CDR3 is TGTGCCAGCAGCTTAGTTGAAGGGAACACTGAAGCTTTCTTT. Translating it yields CASSLVEGNTEAFF.

Sample share makes this clone medium-sized (0.01 to 0.1%). The chain couples TRBV7-9 to TRBJ1-1; D uncertain. The CDR3 loop spans 13 amino acids. Trimming cost V 3 bases and J 4 bases, with 9 bases left between them. Per the germline V gene, CDR1 is SEHNR and CDR2 is FQNEAQ (reference sequence). The CDR3 nucleotides read TGTGCCAGCAGCTTGACGGGAGTCACTGAAGCTTTCTTT. Protein sequence: CASSLTGVTEAFF.

The CDR3 DNA sequence: TGTGCCAGCAGTTTCCACCGAAACTACAATGAGCAGTTCTTC. Amino acid sequence: CASSFHRNYNEQFF. The chain carries TRBV27 and TRBJ2-1, with unresolved D. The germline V and J ends were trimmed by 3 bases and 3 bases, with 9 bases remaining between them. CDR1 and CDR2 from the germline V gene are MNHEY and SMNVEV (reference sequence). The CDR3 totals 14 residues.

The rearrangement links TRBV7-9 to TRBJ1-1, with D unresolved. The V end was cut by 5 bases, the J end by 1 base, with 14 bases between. The germline CDR1 and CDR2 sequences are SEHNR and FQNEAQ (reference sequence). The length of the CDR3 is 15 residues. The DNA of the CDR3 is TGTGCCAGCAGCGACCAGGACGAAGGGAACACTGAAGCTTTCTTT. This gives the protein CASSDQDEGNTEAFF.

This chain joins TRBV7-9 and TRBJ2-7, with 8 bases identical to TRBD1. V was clipped by 5 bases and J by 0 bases; unmatched bases: 3. The germline CDR1 and CDR2 sequences are SEHNR and FQNEAQ (reference sequence). The CDR3 extends over 14 amino acids. The DNA of the CDR3 is TGTGCCAGCAGCCCAGGGGGCGCCTCCTACGAGCAGTACTTC. This gives the protein CASSPGGASYEQYF.

This clone occurred many times. The chain employs TRBV10-2 and TRBJ2-7, with 8 bases fitting TRBD2. The CDR3 is 16 residues long. V lost 3 bases to trimming and J lost 3 bases; unmatched junction nucleotides: 10. Germline V gene lookup returns CDR1 WSHSY and CDR2 SAAADI. CDR3 in DNA: TGCGCCAGCAGTGATCTTGCCAGCGGGAGAATCTACGAGCAGTACTTC. Its protein product is CASSDLASGRIYEQYF.

The genes are TRBV19 and TRBJ2-7; 8 bases fit TRBD1. Trimming removed 5 bases from V and 4 bases from J; junction bases left unmatched: 4. The CDR3 is 13 amino acids. Germline V gene lookup returns CDR1 LNHDA and CDR2 SQIVND (reference sequence). In nucleotides, the CDR3 is TGTGCCAGTAGTTTCACAGGGGGGTACGAGCAGTACTTC. Translated: CASSFTGGYEQYF.

The rearrangement joins TRBV28 to TRBJ2-7; D assignment may be TRBD1 or TRBD2 (5 bases each). V gave up 6 bases and J gave up 4 bases, with 7 bases separating them. The CDR3 totals 11 residues. Germline CDR1 reads MDHEN; CDR2 reads SYDVKM. CDR3 bases: TGTGCCAGCAGAGAGGGGTACGAGCAGTACTTC. This gives the protein CASREGYEQYF.

The chain uses TRBV19 and TRBJ1-1, with 7 bases fitting TRBD1. V was pared by 9 bases and J by 3 bases, with 7 bases of the junction left unmatched. Germline V gives CDR1 LNHDA, CDR2 SQIVND (reference sequence). The CDR3 runs 13 residues. Here the CDR3 reads CASSSQGDTEAFF. The CDR3 nucleotides read TGTGCCAGCAGTTCCCAGGGGGACACTGAAGCTTTCTTT.